This passage covers 18 T cell receptor beta chains from one sample sequenced in a study of blood T cells in healthy people across ages. The use of a sample-barcoded 5' primer and a J-beta primer mix characterized a second PCR of roughly 6 to 11 cycles. TCRdb independently ran MiXCR on the 5' RACE reads; one entry per CDR3 protein. The table has 800,000 to 950,000 distinct CDR3 sequences, about 34% seen once. Sample: blood. These receptor sequences come from a man between 18 and 29 years old in good health.

The chain is built from TRBV12-3 or TRBV12-4 and TRBJ1-1, with D maybe TRBD1 (5 bases). V shed 0 bases and J shed 4 bases, with 15 bases lying between them. This CDR3 is 16 amino acids long. CDR3 loop: CASSLASMAGSTEAFF. DNA for the CDR3: TGTGCCAGCAGTTTAGCATCCATGGCAGGGTCCACTGAAGCTTTCTTT.

This rearrangement joins TRBV29-1 to TRBJ1-4, with D hard to call. Germline V gives CDR1 SQVTM, CDR2 ANQGSEA. There are 14 residues in the CDR3. V was trimmed by 6 bases and J by 0 bases, leaving 11 bases between them. The CDR3 region is CSVVPDTTNEKLFF. The CDR3 DNA sequence: TGCAGCGTCGTACCGGATACAACTAATGAAAAACTGTTTTTT.

This clonotype was observed a few times. J is TRBJ2-5 and V is TRBV7-9, with 9 positions matching TRBD1. The germline V gene encodes CDR1 SEHNR and CDR2 FQNEAQ (reference sequence). J gave up 3 bases and V 4 bases, and 6 bases lay outside the gene matches. The CDR3 spans 15 residues. CDR3 residues: CASSSRDREEETQYF. DNA for the CDR3: TGTGCCAGCAGCTCACGGGACAGGGAGGAAGAGACCCAGTACTTC.

DNA of the CDR3: TGCAGTCTAGAGCGGGGTGATGGCTACACCTTC. Translated, it gives CSLERGDGYTF. The rearrangement uses TRBV20-1 and TRBJ1-2; no reliable D call. The V gene's germline CDR1 is DFQATT and CDR2 SNEGSKA (reference sequence). The CDR3 contains 11 residues. Trimming took off 8 bases at V and 6 bases at J, with 13 bases between the two ends.

This chain links TRBV20-1 with TRBJ1-5; D is undetermined. V gave up 5 bases and J gave up 5 bases, with 16 bases separating them. The germline V gene encodes CDR1 DFQATT and CDR2 SNEGSKA (reference sequence). The CDR3 is 14 amino acids. The CDR3 spells CSASPGPADQPQHF. CDR3 in DNA: TGCAGTGCTTCCCCTGGGCCAGCCGATCAGCCCCAGCATTTT.

This chain links TRBV28 with TRBJ1-4; D remains unclear. The CDR3 is 12 residues long. Germline CDR1 MDHEN, CDR2 SYDVKM. V lost 4 bases to trimming and J lost 7 bases, with 7 bases between them. The CDR3: CASSSRTEKLFF. CDR3 bases: TGTGCCAGCAGTTCCCGTACTGAAAAACTGTTTTTT.

This clonotype was seen once. CDR3 DNA: TGTGCCAGCAGCCCGAGGACAGGGGCTGGGGCCAACGTCCTGACTTTC. This codes for CASSPRTGAGANVLTF. V is TRBV7-2 and J is TRBJ2-6, with 9 bases lining up with TRBD1. Germline CDR1 and CDR2: SGHTA and FQGNSA. V gave up 5 bases and J gave up 2 bases; unmatched junction bases: 4. CDR3 length: 16 residues.

This clonotype has just a few counts. This sequence joins TRBV7-2 and TRBJ2-7; D unclear. Looked up from germline, CDR1 is SGHTA and CDR2 is FQGNSA. With 0 bases removed from V and 7 bases from J, the gap between germline ends came to 10 bases. This CDR3 has 13 amino acids. The CDR3 coding sequence is TGTGCCAGCAGCTTAGCGCACCCTATGGAGCAGTACTTC. This codes for CASSLAHPMEQYF.

The chain couples TRBV20-1 to TRBJ2-2, with D possibly being TRBD1 or TRBD2 (5 bases each). V shed 6 bases and J shed 4 bases, with 15 bases lying between them. Germline assignment: CDR1 DFQATT and CDR2 SNEGSKA (reference sequence). This CDR3 has 14 amino acids. The CDR3 sequence: CSARPGTRTGELFF. As DNA, the CDR3 is TGCAGTGCCCGGCCCGGGACCCGCACCGGGGAGCTGTTTTTT.

The chain carries TRBV7-2 and TRBJ2-3; 14 bases fit TRBD2. Germline lookup yields CDR1 SGHTA and CDR2 FQGNSA. V lost 2 bases to trimming and J lost 5 bases; unmatched junction nucleotides: 6. This CDR3 is 17 amino acids long. The CDR3 DNA is TGTGCCAGCAGCTTAATGACTAGCGGGGGGGCTTTAGATACGCAGTATTTT. It specifies CASSLMTSGGALDTQYF.

The CDR3 nucleotides read TGCAGTGCTCGCGGGGCAGCTACCTCGAACACTGAAGCTTTCTTT. It is translated as CSARGAATSNTEAFF. J is TRBJ1-1 and V is TRBV20-1, with TRBD1 as a possible D gene (5 bases). V lost 5 bases, J lost 1 base, and 17 bases lay in between. CDR3 length: 15 residues. The germline CDR1 and CDR2 sequences are DFQATT and SNEGSKA (reference sequence).

This clonotype was counted between two and nine times. V gene TRBV7-2 combines with J gene TRBJ2-1; a possible D gene is TRBD1 (6 bases). The germline V gene encodes CDR1 SGHTA and CDR2 FQGNSA. V lost 4 bases and J 10 bases, leaving 17 bases between the germline ends. The CDR3 spans 14 residues. The CDR3 bases are TGTGCCAGCAGCTCCGTGCCAGGGGACGGAGAGCAGTTCTTC. It specifies CASSSVPGDGEQFF.

This clonotype has at least ten counts. CDR3 protein: CATNPGGDTQYF. For the CDR3, the DNA is TGTGCCACTAACCCGGGAGGAGATACGCAGTATTTT. V is TRBV10-3 and J is TRBJ2-3; 7 positions agree with TRBD2. The trim removed 10 bases at V and 5 bases at J, leaving 6 bases unmatched. The CDR3 has 12 amino acids. Germline lookup yields CDR1 ENHRY and CDR2 SYGVKD.

This clonotype has just one count. V gene TRBV6-2 or TRBV6-3 combines with J gene TRBJ2-2; the D gene could be TRBD1 or TRBD2 (7 bases each). Germline V lookup: CDR1 MNHEY, CDR2 SVGEGT. The ends were cut back, 5 bases at V and 5 bases at J, with 15 bases in the middle. The CDR3 covers 15 residues. In DNA, the CDR3 is TGTGCCAGCAGTCGCCCTCAGGGGGGGACCGGGGAGCTGTTTTTT. Its protein product is CASSRPQGGTGELFF.

This clonotype was counted between two and nine times. This chain links TRBV12-3 or TRBV12-4 with TRBJ2-3; weak D call: TRBD1 (5 bases). CDR3 length: 16 amino acids. With 2 bases removed from V and 3 bases from J, the gap between germline ends came to 15 bases. CDR3 in amino acids: CASSLQGAFGTDTQYF. DNA of the CDR3: TGTGCCAGCAGTTTACAGGGCGCGTTCGGGACAGATACGCAGTATTTT.

The chain links TRBV12-3 or TRBV12-4 to TRBJ1-1; the D gene is possibly TRBD1 (5 bases). V lost 10 bases, J lost 5 bases, and 14 bases lay in between. The CDR3 has 12 amino acids. CDR3 region: CAILGGGTEAFF. For the CDR3, the DNA is TGTGCCATCTTGGGGGGGGGAACTGAAGCTTTCTTT.

V gene TRBV6-2 or TRBV6-3 combines with J gene TRBJ1-2; D is ambiguous. The V gene lost 4 bases and the J gene lost 2 bases, with 5 bases spanning the gap. This CDR3 is 12 amino acids long. Germline loops: CDR1 MNHEY, CDR2 SVGEGT. The CDR3 DNA reads TGTGCCAGCAGTTGGACCAACTATGGCTACACCTTC. Its protein product is CASSWTNYGYTF.

For the CDR3, the DNA is TGCAGCGTTGGGCCCCGGGGAAGCTATGGCTACACCTTC. Its protein product is CSVGPRGSYGYTF. The chain has TRBV29-1 and TRBJ1-2; D unclear. The CDR3 covers 13 residues. V lost 4 bases, J lost 4 bases, and 13 bases lay in between. In germline, CDR1 is SQVTM, CDR2 ANQGSEA.